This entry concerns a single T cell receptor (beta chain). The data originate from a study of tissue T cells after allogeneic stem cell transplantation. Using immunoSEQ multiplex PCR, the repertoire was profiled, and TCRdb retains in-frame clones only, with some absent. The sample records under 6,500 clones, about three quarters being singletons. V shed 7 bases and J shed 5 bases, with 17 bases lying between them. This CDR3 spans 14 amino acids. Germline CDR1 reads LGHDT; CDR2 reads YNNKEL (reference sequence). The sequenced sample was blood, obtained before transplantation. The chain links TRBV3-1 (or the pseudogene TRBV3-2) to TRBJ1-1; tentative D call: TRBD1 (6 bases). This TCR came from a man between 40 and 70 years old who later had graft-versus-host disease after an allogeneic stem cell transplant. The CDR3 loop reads CASTAGAGPTEAFF. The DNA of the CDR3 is TGTGCCAGCACCGCGGGGGCAGGTCCAACTGAAGCTTTCTTT.